This T cell receptor beta chain was observed in a study of cytomegalovirus exposure and HLA in healthy donors. On this clone itself: Antigen: not known.

Trimming left V 0 bases short and J 7 bases short, with 4 bases between. CDR3 length: 11 amino acids. The germline V gene has CDR1 SGHDT and CDR2 YYEEEE. Use of 60 Vbeta and 13 Jbeta primers characterized the PCR. The repertoire was sequenced with immunoSEQ multiplex PCR; TCRdb's copy has only in-frame clones and lacks some. The sample has some 82,000 clones. The study, taken as a whole, reports: Later genetic work tied a missense DCLRE1C variant to beta-chain V and J trimming. As a later analysis showed, several of the most significant clusters appeared to be linked to common viral pathogens.

The rearrangement links TRBV5-6 to TRBJ1-1; D is unclear. Sequenced sample: PBMCs. This clonotype was obtained from a woman aged 25 to 45 in good health and CMV-seronegative. The CDR3 spells CASSLDSEAFF. Written as DNA, the CDR3 is TGTGCCAGCAGCTTGGACAGTGAAGCTTTCTTT.